This note documents a single T cell receptor beta chain sequence. The antigen is unknown. The data derive from a study of naive and memory T cell subsets. Study-wide points: In naive cells, over 90% of TCR sequences were seen only once. Activation and differentiation may alter RNA-based TCR counts. Clonotypes here are unpaired alpha or beta chain sequences.

The length of the CDR3 is 16 residues. Germline loops: CDR1 SGHTA, CDR2 FQGTGA. Trimming stripped 5 bases from V and 5 bases from J, with 19 bases between. Both TRBC1 and TRBC2 were covered by a beta constant-region primer of two equimolar oligonucleotides. TCRdb ran MiXCR on the UMI-ligation and nested PCR reads and lists one entry per CDR3 protein. The repertoire has over 75,000 distinct CDR3 sequences, around 13% of them found once; the top ten carry roughly 0.84%. This chain links TRBV7-3 with TRBJ2-1; D may be TRBD2 (6 bases). The sequenced sample was central memory CD4+ T cells from blood. The receptor was derived from a human donor in good health. The CDR3 nucleotides read TGTGCCAGCAGCCCTGGCCCGACTAGGAGCCACAATGAGCAGTTCTTC. Its protein product is CASSPGPTRSHNEQFF. The full variable domain, its missing parts supplied by reference TRBV7-3 and TRBJ2-1, is GAGVSQTPSNKVTEKGKYVELRCDPISGHTALYWYRQSLGQGPEFLIYFQGTGAADDSGLPNDRFFAVRPEGSVSTLKIQRTERGDSAVYLCASSPGPTRSHNEQFFGPGTRLTVL.